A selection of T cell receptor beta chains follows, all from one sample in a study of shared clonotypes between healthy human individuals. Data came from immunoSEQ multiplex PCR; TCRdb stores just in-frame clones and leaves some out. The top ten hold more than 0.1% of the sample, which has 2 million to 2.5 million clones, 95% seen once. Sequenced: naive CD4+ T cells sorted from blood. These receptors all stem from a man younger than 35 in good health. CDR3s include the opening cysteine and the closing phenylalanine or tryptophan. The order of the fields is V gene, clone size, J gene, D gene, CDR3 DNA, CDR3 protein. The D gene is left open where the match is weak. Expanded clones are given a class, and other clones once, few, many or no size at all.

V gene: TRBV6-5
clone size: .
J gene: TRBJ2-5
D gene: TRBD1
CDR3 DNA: TGTGCCAGCGGGAGGAATGACAGGGGGTCTGAGACCCAGTACTTC
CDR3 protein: CASGRNDRGSETQYF

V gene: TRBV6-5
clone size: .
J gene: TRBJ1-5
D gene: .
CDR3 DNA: TGTGCCAGCAGCCGGGGGTCCAGGGGCAATCAGCCCCAGCATTTT
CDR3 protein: CASSRGSRGNQPQHF

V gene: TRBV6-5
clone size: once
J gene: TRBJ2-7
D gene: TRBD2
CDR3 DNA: TGTGCCAGCAGCCGGGGACTAGCGGTTTACGAGCAGTACTTC
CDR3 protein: CASSRGLAVYEQYF

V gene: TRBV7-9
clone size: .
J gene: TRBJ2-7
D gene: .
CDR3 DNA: TGTGCCAGCAGCTTGATGGTTGGTCCCTACGAGCAGTACTTC
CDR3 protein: CASSLMVGPYEQYF

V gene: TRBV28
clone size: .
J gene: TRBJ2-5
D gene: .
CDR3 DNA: TGTGCCAGCAGTTTAACTAGGGGCGCTTCACAGACCCAGTACTTC
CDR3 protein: CASSLTRGASQTQYF

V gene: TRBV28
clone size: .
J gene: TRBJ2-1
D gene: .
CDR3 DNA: TGTGCCAGCAGTCCGGGAAGGGGTGAGCAGTTCTTC
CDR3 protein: CASSPGRGEQFF

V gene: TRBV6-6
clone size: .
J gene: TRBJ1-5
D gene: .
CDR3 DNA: TGTGCCAGCATTGCCCGTTTCACTAATCAGCCCCAGCATTTT
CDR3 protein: CASIARFTNQPQHF

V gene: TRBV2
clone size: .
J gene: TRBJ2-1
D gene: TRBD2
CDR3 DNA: TGTGCCACCACTCTAGCGGGAGTATACAATGAGCAGTTCTTC
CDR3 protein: CATTLAGVYNEQFF

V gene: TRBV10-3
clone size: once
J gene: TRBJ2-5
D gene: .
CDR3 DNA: TGTGCCATCAGTGAGACCGGAGGGAGTGAGACCCAGTACTTC
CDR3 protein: CAISETGGSETQYF

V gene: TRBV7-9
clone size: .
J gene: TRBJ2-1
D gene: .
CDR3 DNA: TGTGCCAGCAGCCGACAGGTGCGGACTACCCTTGCCTACAATGAGCAGTTCTTC
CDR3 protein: CASSRQVRTTLAYNEQFF

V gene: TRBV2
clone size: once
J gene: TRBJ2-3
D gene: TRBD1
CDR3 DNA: TGTGCCAGCAGACAACAGGGGACAGGGGTCGATACGCAGTATTTT
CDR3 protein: CASRQQGTGVDTQYF

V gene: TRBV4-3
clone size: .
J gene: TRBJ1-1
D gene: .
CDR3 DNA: TGCGCCAGCAGCCGTAGTGGTACAGGGTCTCGAAATGCTGAAGCTTTCTTT
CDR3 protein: CASSRSGTGSRNAEAFF

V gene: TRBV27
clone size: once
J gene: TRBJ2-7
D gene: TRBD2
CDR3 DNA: TGTGCCAGCAGTCCCTACACATCACTAGCGGGAGGGCCCAGCGAGCAGTACTTC
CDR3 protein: CASSPYTSLAGGPSEQYF

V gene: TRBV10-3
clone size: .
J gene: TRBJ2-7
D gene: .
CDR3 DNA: TGTGCCATCACCAGCCCAAGCTCCTACGAGCAGTACTTC
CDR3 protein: CAITSPSSYEQYF

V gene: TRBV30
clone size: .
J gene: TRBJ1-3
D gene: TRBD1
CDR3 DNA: TGTGCCTGGAGTCCGGACAGGGGGTACACCATATATTTT
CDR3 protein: CAWSPDRGYTIYF